The 30 T cell receptor beta chains reported below all come from one sample, sequenced in a study of immune cell composition in non-small cell lung cancer. The data were produced by immunoSEQ multiplex PCR, yet TCRdb's version contains in-frame clones alone and is incomplete. The sample lists about 10,000 clones; 50% to 75% were seen once. Material for sequencing was lung tumor tissue. The receptor source for this set is a human donor with non-small cell lung cancer.

The rearrangement joins TRBV16 to TRBJ2-7; no clear D. There are 12 residues in the CDR3. Germline CDR1 and CDR2: KGHSY and FQNENV. V lost 0 bases and J 4 bases, leaving 4 bases between the germline ends. This CDR3 is CASSQSRYEQYF. The CDR3 DNA sequence: TGTGCCAGCAGCCAATCGAGGTACGAGCAGTACTTC. Supplemented by reference TRBV16 and TRBJ2-7, the full variable domain reads GEEVAQTPKHLVRGEGQKAKLYCAPIKGHSYVFWYQQVLKNEFKFLISFQNENVFDETGMPKERFSAKCLPNSPCSLEIQATKLEDSAVYFCASSQSRYEQYFGPGTRLTVT.

The J gene is TRBJ2-3, the V gene TRBV4-1, with D possibly matching TRBD2 (6 bases). CDR1 and CDR2 from the germline V gene are MGHRA and YSYEKL. V gave up 5 bases and J gave up 0 bases, with 6 bases separating them. This CDR3 has 13 amino acids. CDR3 residues: CASSGTSTDTQYF. CDR3 DNA: TGCGCCAGCAGCGGGACTAGCACAGATACGCAGTATTTT.

A few counts support this clone. CDR3 in amino acids: CASSHTGETGELFF. The CDR3, as DNA: TGCGCCAGCAGCCACACAGGGGAAACCGGGGAGCTGTTTTTT. This sequence joins TRBV4-3 and TRBJ2-2; 7 bases are a match to TRBD1. CDR3 length equals 14 residues. The germline V gene encodes CDR1 LGHNA and CDR2 YSLEER. Trimming at V came to 3 bases and at J to 5 bases, leaving 3 bases not matched to a gene.

The gene calls are TRBV7-9 and TRBJ2-3; D might be TRBD2 (7 bases). This CDR3 is built from 16 residues. CDR1 is SEHNR and CDR2 is FQNEAQ in the germline V gene (reference sequence). V dropped 6 bases and J dropped 1 base, with 17 bases sitting between them. In DNA, the CDR3 is TGTGCCAGCAGAGGGGGGGGGACCAGCGGCACAGATACGCAGTATTTT. Encoded protein: CASRGGGTSGTDTQYF. The full variable domain, completed using reference TRBV7-9 and TRBJ2-3, is DTGVSQNPRHKITKRGQNVTFRCDPISEHNRLYWYRQTLGQGPEFLTYFQNEAQLEKSRLLSDRFSAERPKGSFSTLEIQRTEQGDSAMYLCASRGGGTSGTDTQYFGPGTRLTVL.

The chain combines TRBV7-9 with TRBJ2-4; 16 bases are shared with TRBD2. CDR1 is SEHNR and CDR2 is FQNEAQ in the germline V gene (reference sequence). There are 15 residues in the CDR3. With V trimmed by 3 bases and J by 12 bases, 5 bases remained unmatched. The DNA of the CDR3 is TGTGCCAGCAGCTTGGGACTAGCGGGAGGGCCGGATCAGTACTTC. Its translation: CASSLGLAGGPDQYF.

The V and J genes are TRBV5-6 and TRBJ1-5; TRBD1 agrees at 7 bases. This CDR3 spans 16 amino acids. Trimming at V came to 0 bases and at J to 0 bases, leaving 3 bases not matched to a gene. The germline gives CDR1 SGHDT, CDR2 YYEEEE. CDR3 in DNA: TGTGCCAGCAGCTTGGGGACAGGCCATAGCAATCAGCCCCAGCATTTT. Protein sequence: CASSLGTGHSNQPQHF.

The chain links TRBV2 to TRBJ2-1; 9 nucleotides align to TRBD1. The CDR3 extends over 15 amino acids. From germline, CDR1 is SNHLY and CDR2 FYNNEI. J lost 0 bases, V lost 6 bases, and 3 bases had no gene match. DNA of the CDR3: TGTGCCAGCAGCCGACAGGGGGGCTCCTACAATGAGCAGTTCTTC. This codes for CASSRQGGSYNEQFF.

The chain is built from TRBV5-4 and TRBJ2-3; a weak D match, TRBD2 (7 bases). This CDR3 spans 16 amino acids. Trimming removed 0 bases at V and 5 bases at J, with 16 bases between. From germline, CDR1 is SGHNT and CDR2 YYREEE (reference sequence). CDR3 DNA: TGTGCCAGCAGCTTGGGAGGGGGAGGGCCGAGAGATACGCAGTATTTT. As protein: CASSLGGGGPRDTQYF.

This clone is labeled as medium-sized. The genes are TRBV5-1 and TRBJ1-2; TRBD1 is a possible D gene (6 bases). The CDR3 has 12 amino acids. V lost 4 bases to trimming and J lost 6 bases, with 10 bases between them. CDR1 SGHRS and CDR2 YFSETQ come from the germline V gene. The CDR3 region is CASSTQGDGYTF. The CDR3 DNA follows: TGCGCCAGCAGCACACAGGGAGATGGCTACACCTTC.

This clone has more than one count but fewer than ten. This sequence joins TRBV2 and TRBJ1-2; TRBD1 aligns across 8 bases. Germline V CDR1 and CDR2: SNHLY, FYNNEI. The CDR3 extends over 16 amino acids. V lost 5 bases and J lost 7; bases outside the gene matches: 15. CDR3 sequence: CASSPQPGTGSGGYTF. The DNA of the CDR3 is TGTGCCAGCAGTCCACAACCCGGGACAGGATCTGGTGGCTACACCTTC.

This sequence joins TRBV7-2 and TRBJ1-1; perhaps TRBD1 as D (6 bases). CDR1 and CDR2 (germline): SGHTA, FQGNSA. V was clipped by 2 bases and J by 5 bases, with 15 bases between them. This CDR3 spans 15 amino acids. CDR3 nucleotide sequence: TGTGCCAGCAGCTTACAGGGGACGAGTGGAACTGAAGCTTTCTTT. Translation: CASSLQGTSGTEAFF. Based on the CDR3 plus reference TRBV7-2 and TRBJ1-1, the full variable domain is GAGVSQSPSNKVTEKGKDVELRCDPISGHTALYWYRQSLGQGLEFLIYFQGNSAPDKSGLPSDRFSAERTGGSVSTLTIQRTQQEDSAVYLCASSLQGTSGTEAFFGQGTRLTVV.

This chain's CDR3 is CASSPTGMTQYF. In nucleotides, the CDR3 is TGTGCCAGTAGTCCGACAGGGATGACGCAGTATTTT. J is TRBJ2-3 and V is TRBV19; 7 bases line up with TRBD1. From germline, CDR1 is LNHDA and CDR2 SQIVND (reference sequence). V dropped 5 bases and J dropped 9; count of bases not matched to a gene: 5. The CDR3 has 12 amino acids.

The gene calls are TRBV5-8 and TRBJ1-5, with 12 nucleotides matching TRBD1. CDR1 is SGHTS and CDR2 is YDEGEE in the germline V gene. The CDR3 consists of 15 residues. V gave up 3 bases and J gave up 7 bases; unmatched junction bases: 5. The CDR3 DNA is TGTGCCAGCAGCTGGGACAGGGGGCAGGGACAGCCCCAGCATTTT. This sequence encodes CASSWDRGQGQPQHF. Based on the CDR3 plus reference TRBV5-8 and TRBJ1-5, the full variable domain is EAGVTQSPTHLIKTRGQQATLRCSPISGHTSVYWYQQALGLGLQFLLWYDEGEERNRGNFPPRFSGRQFPNYSSELNVNALELEDSALYLCASSWDRGQGQPQHFGDGTRLSIL.

V gene TRBV11-2 combines with J gene TRBJ2-3, with 10 bases identical to TRBD2. Germline V gene data show CDR1 as SGHAT and CDR2 as FQNNGV. J lost 6 bases, V lost 5 bases, and 11 bases had no gene match. CDR3 length: 16 amino acids. The CDR3 spells CASSPRLAGRTDTQYF. CDR3 nucleotide sequence: TGTGCCAGCAGCCCCAGACTAGCGGGCCGTACGGATACGCAGTATTTT.

The genes are TRBV11-1 and TRBJ2-5, with D hard to call. This CDR3 has 16 amino acids. Trimming removed 1 base at V and 5 bases at J, with 17 bases between. CDR1 and CDR2 (germline): SGHAT, FQDESV (reference sequence). CDR3 nucleotide sequence: TGTGCCAGCAGCTTAGGTGTGTCAGATCTCAGGGAGACCCAGTACTTC. This gives the protein CASSLGVSDLRETQYF.

The J gene is TRBJ2-7, the V gene TRBV7-9; 9 bases are a match to TRBD1. The ends lost 2 bases at V and 7 bases at J; junction bases unmatched: 9. The CDR3 covers 15 residues. The germline gives CDR1 SEHNR, CDR2 FQNEAQ (reference sequence). CDR3 nucleotides: TGTGCCAGCAGCTTACGAAGCGGGACAGGGAGAGAGCAGTACTTC. Protein sequence: CASSLRSGTGREQYF.

This chain connects TRBV2 to TRBJ2-1; D might be TRBD2 (6 bases). The V end lost 5 bases, the J end lost 1 base, and 24 bases lay between the germline ends. The CDR3 has 19 residues. Germline V CDR1 and CDR2: SNHLY, FYNNEI. The CDR3 DNA reads as TGTGCCAGCAGTCTCGACTGGCGATATAGCGGACCATCCTACAATGAGCAGTTCTTC. Protein sequence: CASSLDWRYSGPSYNEQFF.

This chain uses TRBV4-2 with TRBJ1-2, with 7 bases lining up with TRBD1. CDR1 LGHNA and CDR2 YNFKEQ come from the germline V gene. The CDR3 has 16 residues. V dropped 0 bases and J dropped 4; count of bases not matched to a gene: 8. The CDR3 DNA reads as TGTGCCAGCAGCCAAGATCTAGCAGGGGGATTCTATGGCTACACCTTC. It yields the protein CASSQDLAGGFYGYTF.

In nucleotides, the CDR3 is TGTGCCAGCAGCCCAGGACAGACCCTGAAGGGAGAGCAGTACTTC. It specifies CASSPGQTLKGEQYF. The chain couples TRBV7-2 to TRBJ2-7; weak D call: TRBD1 (6 bases). Trimming pared 5 bases from V and 7 bases from J, leaving 21 bases between. CDR1 and CDR2 (germline): SGHTA, FQGNSA. The CDR3 sequence is 15 residues long.

This clone came up a few times. The V call is TRBV7-6, the J call TRBJ2-5, with TRBD2 matching over 8 bases. This CDR3 contains 16 residues. Looked up from germline, CDR1 is SGHVS and CDR2 is FNYEAQ. Trimming took 5 bases from V and 5 from J; bases not matched to a gene: 13. CDR3 region: CASSPYGRSGSETQYF. In nucleotides, the CDR3 is TGTGCCAGCAGCCCCTACGGTAGGAGCGGGAGTGAGACCCAGTACTTC.

This chain uses TRBV5-1 with TRBJ1-1; D might be TRBD1 (5 bases). Germline assignment: CDR1 SGHRS and CDR2 YFSETQ. V lost 1 base and J lost 4, with 11 bases in between. This CDR3 region has 14 residues. The CDR3 loop reads CASSLQGAPTEAFF. The CDR3 nucleotides are TGCGCCAGCAGCTTGCAAGGGGCGCCCACTGAAGCTTTCTTT. The variable domain in full, completed from reference TRBV5-1 and TRBJ1-1, reads KAGVTQTPRYLIKTRGQQVTLSCSPISGHRSVSWYQQTPGQGLQFLFEYFSETQRNKGNFPGRFSGRQFSNSRSEMNVSTLELGDSALYLCASSLQGAPTEAFFGQGTRLTVV.

The genes are TRBV18 and TRBJ1-4, with 8 bases that match TRBD1. Germline values: CDR1 KGHSH, CDR2 LQKENI. V dropped 1 base and J dropped 7; count of bases not matched to a gene: 8. The length of the CDR3 is 16 residues. CDR3 region: CASSPRQGAGGEKLFF. In DNA, the CDR3 is TGTGCCAGCTCACCACGCCAGGGGGCTGGCGGTGAAAAACTGTTTTTT.

This rearrangement joins TRBV7-8 to TRBJ2-1, with 9 nucleotides matching TRBD1. Germline-derived CDR1 and CDR2 are SGHVS and FQNEAQ. The CDR3 is 17 amino acids. The trim removed 0 bases at V and 5 bases at J, leaving 8 bases unmatched. CDR3 residues: CASSLAHPGQGDNEQFF. DNA for the CDR3: TGTGCCAGCAGCTTAGCCCACCCGGGACAGGGTGACAATGAGCAGTTCTTC.

This clone was counted a few times. The chain couples TRBV28 to TRBJ2-7; 9 positions agree with TRBD2. With V trimmed by 10 bases and J by 4 bases, 11 bases remained unmatched. Germline V gives CDR1 MDHEN, CDR2 SYDVKM. The CDR3 length is 14 residues. CDR3 region: CATNSGSPSYEQYF. CDR3 DNA: TGTGCCACCAATAGCGGGAGCCCAAGTTACGAGCAGTACTTC. Supplemented by reference TRBV28 and TRBJ2-7, the full variable domain reads DVKVTQSSRYLVKRTGEKVFLECVQDMDHENMFWYRQDPGLGLRLIYFSYDVKMKEKGDIPEGYSVSREKKERFSLILESASTNQTSMYLCATNSGSPSYEQYFGPGTRLTVT.

J is TRBJ2-1 and V is TRBV27; 13 nucleotides match TRBD2. CDR3 length equals 16 residues. The J segment lost 4 bases and the V segment lost 2 bases, leaving 2 bases of the junction unmatched. Per the germline V gene, CDR1 is MNHEY and CDR2 is SMNVEV (reference sequence). The CDR3 DNA reads TGTGCCAGCAGTTTACCACTAGCGGGAGGGTACAATGAGCAGTTCTTC. Encoded protein: CASSLPLAGGYNEQFF.

The chain recombines TRBV28 with TRBJ2-7; D may be TRBD1 (5 bases). The germline V gene encodes CDR1 MDHEN and CDR2 SYDVKM. V lost 5 bases, J lost 6 bases, and 11 bases lay in between. The CDR3 totals 12 residues. CDR3 sequence: CASSPQGREQYF. The CDR3 bases are TGTGCCAGCAGTCCCCAGGGTCGCGAGCAGTACTTC. The entire variable domain, with the rest obtained from reference TRBV28 and TRBJ2-7, is as follows: DVKVTQSSRYLVKRTGEKVFLECVQDMDHENMFWYRQDPGLGLRLIYFSYDVKMKEKGDIPEGYSVSREKKERFSLILESASTNQTSMYLCASSPQGREQYFGPGTRLTVT.

The rearrangement joins TRBV12-2 to TRBJ2-7; the table's D call, TRBD2, has no DNA check behind it. TRBV12-2 is termed a pseudogene. The CDR3 loop spans 18 amino acids. CDR3 residues: CASLEAVAEPYTSYEQYF. The CDR3 DNA reads as TGTGCAAGTCTAGAGGCGGTAGCAGAACCGTATACCTCCTACGAGCAGTACTTC.

The gene calls are TRBV4-3 and TRBJ2-6; D remains unclear. V was trimmed by 4 bases and J by 0 bases, leaving 7 bases between them. The CDR3 has 15 amino acids. The germline gives CDR1 LGHNA, CDR2 YSLEER. The CDR3 loop is CASSRESSGANVLTF. DNA for the CDR3: TGCGCCAGCAGCCGCGAAAGCTCTGGGGCCAACGTCCTGACTTTC.

The V gene is TRBV7-6, the J gene TRBJ2-5, with 7 bases lining up with TRBD1. Germline values: CDR1 SGHVS, CDR2 FNYEAQ. The CDR3 loop spans 14 amino acids. The J segment lost 4 bases and the V segment lost 5 bases, leaving 7 bases of the junction unmatched. CDR3 sequence: CASSRRQGRETQYF. In DNA, the CDR3 is TGTGCCAGCAGCCGCAGACAGGGACGAGAGACCCAGTACTTC.

This clone was detected only a few times. The rearrangement uses TRBV6-1 and TRBJ2-7; 7 bases fit TRBD2. V lost 5 bases and J lost 4; bases outside the gene matches: 11. Germline V gives CDR1 MNHNS, CDR2 SASEGT. The CDR3 covers 15 residues. CDR3 DNA sequence: TGTGCCAGCAGTCACCTACGCCTAGCGGAATACGAGCAGTACTTC. Residues: CASSHLRLAEYEQYF.